This entry concerns a single TCR beta chain. This entry belongs to a study of blood T cell repertoires in COVID-19. Germline loops: CDR1 SGDLS, CDR2 YYNGEE. The CDR3 consists of 13 residues. V lost 0 bases, J lost 4 bases, and 7 bases lay in between. Produced via immunoSEQ multiplex PCR; TCRdb's table is partial and in-frame only. Of some 190,000 clones listed, more than 80% are singletons. The receptor was derived from a woman aged 55-70 years with acute or convalescent COVID-19. The chain employs TRBV9 and TRBJ2-5, with D unresolved. Sequencing was performed on peripheral blood. CDR3 in amino acids: CASSVGLIETQYF. DNA for the CDR3: TGTGCCAGCAGCGTAGGACTGATAGAGACCCAGTACTTC.